A selection of T cell receptor beta chains follows, all from one sample in a study of cytomegalovirus exposure and HLA in healthy donors. Sequenced by immunoSEQ multiplex PCR; TCRdb stores in-frame clones only, minus some. The repertoire has 75,000 to 100,000 clones, around 60% of them found once; the top ten carry about 3.5%. Sequencing was carried out using PBMCs. The receptors were gathered from a man aged 55 to 70 in good health and CMV-seronegative. CDR3s leave out the opening cysteine and the closing phenylalanine or tryptophan.

V: TRBV19; J: TRBJ2-1; CDR3: ASQGLAARREQF
V: TRBV4-1; J: TRBJ2-7; CDR3: ASSQGTVLSYEQY
V: TRBV11-3; J: TRBJ1-2; CDR3: ASSAGTGGLYGYT
V: TRBV9; J: TRBJ2-7; CDR3: ASSLRQGSYEQY
V: TRBV2; J: TRBJ2-7; CDR3: ASSGRVNEQY
V: TRBV28; J: TRBJ1-5; CDR3: ASSLSRDNQPQH
V: TRBV6-5; J: TRBJ1-1; CDR3: ASVTFTGDRTEAF
V: TRBV19; J: TRBJ1-1; CDR3: ATDWGMNTEAF
V: TRBV29-1; J: TRBJ2-7; CDR3: SYTDSSYEQY
V: TRBV18; J: TRBJ1-1; CDR3: ASSPGQGSNTEAF
V: TRBV2; J: TRBJ1-1; CDR3: ASSAQGNTEAF
V: TRBV5-1; J: TRBJ1-1; CDR3: ASSSLYDRLENTEAF
V: TRBV19; J: TRBJ2-7; CDR3: ASSFDSYEQY
V: TRBV19; J: TRBJ2-5; CDR3: ASSATLLLAAQETQY
V: TRBV6-5; J: TRBJ2-3; CDR3: ASRQGAGGSDTQY
V: TRBV11-3; J: TRBJ2-7; CDR3: ASSGDSYEQY
V: TRBV28; J: TRBJ2-5; CDR3: ASRGQGYETQY
V: TRBV7-3; J: TRBJ1-2; CDR3: ASSLERGGYT
V: TRBV7-9; J: TRBJ1-2; CDR3: ASSLDRYYGYT
V: TRBV4-1; J: TRBJ2-1; CDR3: ASSQDPGLAGGNEQF
V: TRBV28; J: TRBJ1-2; CDR3: ASSPTGGYT
V: TRBV12-5; J: TRBJ2-2; CDR3: ASGSPLGLNGELF
V: TRBV6-1; J: TRBJ1-3; CDR3: ASRDKGASGNTIY
V: TRBV6-5; J: TRBJ1-2; CDR3: ASSQTGGYGYT
V: TRBV5-4; J: TRBJ2-1; CDR3: ASSLTGAGGHEQF
V: TRBV9; J: TRBJ1-2; CDR3: ASSEEEIANYGYT
V: TRBV27; J: TRBJ1-6; CDR3: ASGIDRGFSPLH
V: TRBV4-2; J: TRBJ1-5; CDR3: ASSQDPRGDQPQH
V: TRBV2; J: TRBJ2-3; CDR3: ASSESGRTTLPDTQY
V: TRBV15; J: TRBJ2-6; CDR3: ATSRDRGRPGVNVLT
V: TRBV5-5; J: TRBJ1-4; CDR3: ASSWGRGPYEKLF
V: TRBV5-6; J: TRBJ2-5; CDR3: ASSLGGPTQY
V: TRBV7-2; J: TRBJ2-7; CDR3: ASSLAWGQTYEQY
V: TRBV19; J: TRBJ2-7; CDR3: ASTPGHPSEQY
V: TRBV6-6; J: TRBJ1-1; CDR3: ASSYSPLGGTEAF
V: TRBV6-5; J: TRBJ1-1; CDR3: ASSYSMTEVAF
V: TRBV28; J: TRBJ1-1; CDR3: ASSPTGSTTTEAF
V: TRBV11-2; J: TRBJ1-2; CDR3: ASSSPGQSNYGYT
V: TRBV4-1; J: TRBJ2-4; CDR3: ASSDIGTGEWDIQY
V: TRBV5-4; J: TRBJ2-6; CDR3: ASSMDRRSSGANVLT
V: TRBV7-3; J: TRBJ1-2; CDR3: ASSPGGKDYGYT
V: TRBV27; J: TRBJ2-1; CDR3: ASSPLFGNEQF
V: TRBV19; J: TRBJ1-5; CDR3: ASSTLGSGQPQH
V: TRBV11-2; J: TRBJ1-2; CDR3: ASSPDRAYGYT
V: TRBV10-2; J: TRBJ2-3; CDR3: ASSDFSQGVTDTQY
V: TRBV14; J: TRBJ2-7; CDR3: ASSARLRFEQY
V: TRBV19; J: TRBJ1-1; CDR3: ASRRSGVADTEAF
V: TRBV6-1; J: TRBJ2-4; CDR3: ASSDGQATQY
V: TRBV7-8; J: TRBJ2-1; CDR3: ASGSGYNEQF
V: TRBV9; J: TRBJ2-1; CDR3: ASSTQGAGTGNEQF
V: TRBV6-5; J: TRBJ2-5; CDR3: ASTSLSDRVETQY
V: TRBV6-5; J: TRBJ1-6; CDR3: ATTETGRSSPLH
V: TRBV25-1; J: TRBJ2-7; CDR3: ASSGNRDEQY
V: TRBV5-1; J: TRBJ2-7; CDR3: ASTFDLAGVSEQY
V: TRBV5-4; J: TRBJ2-1; CDR3: ASSLGSSGSPYNEQF